Below, 18 T cell receptor beta chains from the same sample are listed, as sequenced in a study of regulatory T cells in long-lasting Graves disease. Assembly of TCR beta libraries relied on iRepertoire HTBI primers together with Arm-PCR of CDR3 regions. TCRdb re-called the multiplex PCR reads through MiXCR, storing one row per CDR3 protein. The sample has roughly 440,000 distinct CDR3 sequences, about a sixth seen once. Time point here: newly diagnosed GD, antithyroid drugs for less than 3 months. RNA from PBMCs was the source of the TCR library. These same data were also listed under a study on T cells in Graves' hyperthyroidism and ophthalmopathy.

The sample was peripheral blood mononuclear cells (PBMCs), taken at new diagnosis, from a patient treated with antithyroid drugs. The source of these receptors is a woman under 30 with Graves disease.

This clonotype was recorded at least ten times. V gene TRBV28 combines with J gene TRBJ2-6; perhaps TRBD1 as D (6 bases). The germline V and J ends were trimmed by 3 bases and 0 bases, with 9 bases remaining between them. The CDR3 is made up of 16 amino acids. Germline CDR1 is MDHEN and CDR2 is SYDVKM. CDR3 amino acids: CASSFSGVSGANVLTF. The CDR3, as DNA: TGTGCCAGCAGTTTCTCAGGGGTCTCTGGGGCCAACGTCCTGACTTTC.

At least ten counts were recorded for this clonotype. V and J are TRBV28 and TRBJ2-7; 9 bases fit TRBD2. CDR3 length equals 15 residues. Losses at the gene ends were 6 bases for V and 7 bases for J; bases not matched to a gene: 13. Germline V gene sequence: CDR1 MDHEN, CDR2 SYDVKM. CDR3 in amino acids: CASSTIIAGVFEQYF. CDR3 in DNA: TGTGCCAGCAGCACGATAATAGCGGGAGTTTTTGAGCAGTACTTC.

This clonotype showed up many times. The chain is built from TRBV12-3 or TRBV12-4 and TRBJ1-2; D not certain. The CDR3 is made up of 11 amino acids. Trimming pared 6 bases from V and 4 bases from J, leaving 6 bases between. The CDR3 protein is CASSFVYGYTF. For the CDR3, the DNA is TGTGCCAGCAGCTTCGTCTATGGCTACACCTTC.

This clonotype was picked up a small number of times. The chain recombines TRBV28 with TRBJ2-7; a weak D match, TRBD2 (7 bases). The CDR3 length is 13 residues. CDR1 and CDR2 from the germline V gene are MDHEN and SYDVKM. The V end lost 6 bases, the J end lost 7 bases, and 16 bases lay between the germline ends. As DNA, the CDR3 is TGTGCCAGCAGCCCCGGGGGGCCCGGGGAGCAGTACTTC. It translates to CASSPGGPGEQYF.

This clonotype came up a few times. This sequence joins TRBV10-2 and TRBJ2-7; possibly TRBD1 for D (6 bases). The CDR3 runs to 11 residues. Germline-derived CDR1 and CDR2 are WSHSY and SAAADI. V was trimmed by 10 bases and J by 5 bases, leaving 12 bases between them. Written as DNA, the CDR3 is TGCGCCACCCAGGGGTTCGACGAGCAGTACTTC. Its protein product is CATQGFDEQYF.

Remarks on this clonotype: A far larger clone is one base from this, pointing to a likely read error. The chain has TRBV6-1 and TRBJ1-5; no definite D call. Germline V lookup: CDR1 MNHNS, CDR2 SASEGT. V shed 6 bases and J shed 3 bases, with 15 bases lying between them. The CDR3 length is 15 residues. The CDR3 here is CASSQDFRDNQPQHF. The CDR3 DNA is TGTGCCAGCAGCCAAGATTTTAGAGACAATCAGCCCCAGCATTTT.

This chain uses TRBV14 with TRBJ1-2; 8 bases match TRBD1. Germline CDR1 reads SGHDN; CDR2 reads FVKESK. This CDR3 is 13 amino acids long. V dropped 6 bases and J dropped 2; count of bases not matched to a gene: 2. CDR3 coding DNA: TGTGCCAGCAGGCGGACAGGGAACTATGGCTACACCTTC. Residues: CASRRTGNYGYTF.

This clonotype was picked up many times. The chain has TRBV20-1 and TRBJ2-3; D remains unclear. Trimming took off 3 bases at V and 0 bases at J, with 4 bases between the two ends. This CDR3 spans 12 amino acids. Germline-derived CDR1 and CDR2 are DFQATT and SNEGSKA (reference sequence). CDR3 coding DNA: TGCAGTGCTAGCGAAAGCACAGATACGCAGTATTTT. As protein: CSASESTDTQYF.

This clonotype was counted a few times. The rearrangement joins TRBV25-1 to TRBJ2-3; D ambiguous. V was pared by 1 base and J by 6 bases, with 11 bases between. Germline CDR1 MGHDK, CDR2 SYGVNS. The CDR3 is 14 amino acids. CDR3 nucleotide sequence: TGTGCCAGCAGTGAATTAGGGAAGAGGGATACGCAGTATTTT. Its protein product is CASSELGKRDTQYF.

This clonotype occurred many times. V is TRBV20-1 and J is TRBJ1-5; D possibly corresponds to TRBD1 (6 bases). The germline gives CDR1 DFQATT, CDR2 SNEGSKA (reference sequence). This CDR3 comprises 14 residues. Trimming removed 5 bases at V and 6 bases at J, with 17 bases between. The chain's CDR3 is CSASRGDSGQPQHF. Here the CDR3 DNA reads TGCAGTGCTTCCAGGGGAGATTCTGGTCAGCCCCAGCATTTT.

This clonotype was detected a few times. This chain joins TRBV20-1 and TRBJ2-5; 10 bases match TRBD2. V gave up 5 bases and J gave up 1 base; unmatched junction bases: 1. This CDR3 region has 13 residues. Looked up from germline, CDR1 is DFQATT and CDR2 is SNEGSKA (reference sequence). In nucleotides, the CDR3 is TGCAGTGCTGGACTAGCGGCCCAAGAGACCCAGTACTTC. It specifies CSAGLAAQETQYF.

This clonotype has a count of ten or more. V gene TRBV3-1 combines with J gene TRBJ1-4, with D possibly being TRBD1 (5 bases). The CDR3 loop spans 15 amino acids. CDR1 and CDR2 from the germline V gene are LGHDT and YNNKEL (reference sequence). V was clipped by 0 bases and J by 5 bases, with 10 bases between them. DNA of the CDR3: TGTGCCAGCAGCCAAGAAGTGGGGCGAAATGAAAAACTGTTTTTT. Translating gives CASSQEVGRNEKLFF. The whole variable domain, remainder taken from reference TRBV3-1 and TRBJ1-4, is DTAVSQTPKYLVTQMGNDKSIKCEQNLGHDTMYWYKQDSKKFLKIMFSYNNKELIINETVPNRFSPKSPDKAHLNLHINSLELGDSAVYFCASSQEVGRNEKLFFGSGTQLSVL.

The chain links TRBV4-1 to TRBJ2-3; D ambiguous. V shed 0 bases and J shed 2 bases, with 15 bases lying between them. CDR1 is MGHRA, CDR2 YSYEKL, per germline. The CDR3 consists of 17 residues. CDR3 coding DNA: TGCGCCAGCAGCCAAGATGTTCTGCGACCCAACACAGATACGCAGTATTTT. Protein sequence: CASSQDVLRPNTDTQYF.

This clonotype came up many times. The chain couples TRBV7-9 to TRBJ2-1; the match to TRBD2 covers 8 bases. The ends lost 5 bases at V and 9 bases at J; junction bases unmatched: 21. The CDR3 is made up of 18 amino acids. In germline, CDR1 is SEHNR, CDR2 FQNEAQ (reference sequence). CDR3 DNA sequence: TGTGCCAGCAGCACGTCCGGGGTAAGCGGGAGTTTTTACGGTGAGCAGTTCTTC. Its protein is CASSTSGVSGSFYGEQFF. Full variable domain (outside the CDR3, taken from reference TRBV7-9 and TRBJ2-1): DTGVSQNPRHKITKRGQNVTFRCDPISEHNRLYWYRQTLGQGPEFLTYFQNEAQLEKSRLLSDRFSAERPKGSFSTLEIQRTEQGDSAMYLCASSTSGVSGSFYGEQFFGPGTRLTVL.

This clonotype occurred many times. The chain combines TRBV29-1 with TRBJ2-3; tentative D call: TRBD2 (6 bases). This CDR3 is built from 15 residues. The germline V gene encodes CDR1 SQVTM and CDR2 ANQGSEA. V was trimmed by 3 bases and J by 4 bases, leaving 17 bases between them. CDR3 in amino acids: CSVDTSGETSDTQYF. The CDR3 DNA sequence: TGCAGCGTTGATACATCGGGAGAAACGTCAGATACGCAGTATTTT.

Many counts were recorded for this clonotype. In DNA, the CDR3 is TGTGCCAGCAGCATCCGACTAGCGGATCAAGAGACCCAGTACTTC. The encoded protein is CASSIRLADQETQYF. This rearrangement joins TRBV11-2 to TRBJ2-5, with TRBD2 identical over 9 bases. Germline V lookup: CDR1 SGHAT, CDR2 FQNNGV. The V and J ends lost 5 bases and 2 bases, in that order; junction bases with no gene match: 6. The CDR3 extends over 15 amino acids.

With respect to this clonotype: At one boundary the junction diverges from the germline segment, which might be a read error. The V gene is TRBV7-9, the J gene TRBJ2-7; 7 positions agree with TRBD1. Germline V gives CDR1 SEHNR, CDR2 FQNEAQ (reference sequence). This CDR3 region has 18 residues. DNA of the CDR3: TGTGCCAGCAGCCTAAACCCCATGCAGGGACAGAGCTCCTACAAGCAGTACTTC. As protein: CASSLNPMQGQSSYKQYF. Full variable domain (missing parts from reference TRBV7-9 and TRBJ2-7): DTGVSQNPRHKITKRGQNVTFRCDPISEHNRLYWYRQTLGQGPEFLTYFQNEAQLEKSRLLSDRFSAERPKGSFSTLEIQRTEQGDSAMYLCASSLNPMQGQSSYKQYFGPGTRLTVT.

This clonotype has ten or more counts. This chain links TRBV20-1 with TRBJ2-1; D gene unclear. The CDR3 runs to 17 residues. Trimming took off 1 base at V and 0 bases at J, with 16 bases between the two ends. CDR1 is DFQATT and CDR2 is SNEGSKA in the germline V gene (reference sequence). The CDR3 reads CSARATLEVSSYNEQFF. The CDR3 DNA sequence: TGCAGTGCTAGAGCGACTCTCGAAGTGTCCTCCTACAATGAGCAGTTCTTC.